The rows below give T cell receptor beta chains drawn from one sample of a study of T cells in Graves' hyperthyroidism and ophthalmopathy. Each CDR3 protein gets one entry after TCRdb re-called the multiplex PCR reads with MiXCR. The table lists hundreds of thousands of distinct CDR3 sequences, 38% of them singletons. Sequenced material: blood. The receptors originated from a man between 18 and 35 years old with Graves' hyperthyroidism. Each CDR3 is given with its conserved first and last residue. The D gene is left open where the match is weak. Rows give clone size only sometimes, using once, few, many, or a class for an expanded clone.

j_gene | v_gene | abundance | d_gene | CDR3nt | CDR3aa
TRBJ1-1 | TRBV7-9 | NA | NA | TGCGCCAGCAGCCAAGCCGGGACATCGAACACTGAAGCTTTCTTT | CASSQAGTSNTEAFF
TRBJ1-1 | TRBV13 | many | NA | TGTGCCAGCAGCGCCAGTCGGGGGACTGAAGCTTTCTTT | CASSASRGTEAFF
TRBJ2-5 | TRBV5-4 | few | NA | TGTGCCAGCAGCGTCCAAACAGGGATCCAAGAGACCCAGTACTTC | CASSVQTGIQETQYF
TRBJ1-5 | TRBV7-2 | few | NA | TGTGCCAGCAGCTTAGAAGTAGAAATTATAGGCAATCAGCCCCAGCATTTT | CASSLEVEIIGNQPQHF
TRBJ1-1 | TRBV9 | NA | NA | TGTGCCAGCAGCCCCCCCCTCGATCGGAACACTGAAGCTTTCTTT | CASSPPLDRNTEAFF
TRBJ2-7 | TRBV7-2 | many | NA | TGTGCCAGCAGCAAGTTGGGTATCGAGCAGTACTTC | CASSKLGIEQYF
TRBJ2-7 | TRBV7-9 | NA | NA | TGTGCCAGCAGCCCCGGAGGGGGGGTTGGCGAGCAGTACTTC | CASSPGGGVGEQYF
TRBJ2-7 | TRBV12-3/TRBV12-4 | NA | NA | TGTGCCAGCAAGGGAGCCTACGAGCAGTACTTC | CASKGAYEQYF
TRBJ2-5 | TRBV4-1 | once | NA | TGCGCCAGCAGCCAGTATGTAGGGGAACGGGAGACCCAGTACTTC | CASSQYVGERETQYF
TRBJ2-5 | TRBV5-4 | NA | TRBD1 | TGTGCCAGCAGCTTGGACAGGGGGCTTCAAGAGACCCAGTACTTC | CASSLDRGLQETQYF
TRBJ1-6 | TRBV20-1 | many | NA | TGCAGTGCTAGCGACAAGCATAATTCACCCCTCCACTTT | CSASDKHNSPLHF
TRBJ1-1 | TRBV12-3/TRBV12-4 | NA | NA | TGTGCCAGCAGGACACAGACAATGAACACTGAAGCCTTCTTT | CASRTQTMNTEAFF
TRBJ1-2 | TRBV7-2 | few | NA | TGTGCCACCAGCTTAAAGGGACTGAACTATGGCTACACCTTC | CATSLKGLNYGYTF
TRBJ2-7 | TRBV5-6 | NA | NA | TGTGCCAGCAGCGCCGCACCGGGACACCTCTACGAGCAGTACTTC | CASSAAPGHLYEQYF
TRBJ1-2 | TRBV9 | once | TRBD1 | TGTGCCAGCAGCCCAGAGGAGGGGGCGAACTATGGCTACACCTTC | CASSPEEGANYGYTF
TRBJ2-2 | TRBV25-1 | NA | NA | TGTGCCAGCAGGGCCCTGGACCGAGGGGGGAGGCAGACCGGGGAGCTGTTTTTT | CASRALDRGGRQTGELFF
TRBJ1-2 | TRBV19 | many | NA | TGTGCCAGTATTGACCCGGTAGGCGGCTACACCTTC | CASIDPVGGYTF
TRBJ2-5 | TRBV7-2 | NA | NA | TGTGCCAGCAGCTTAGATAGGCCAGGGTTAGAAGAGACCCAGTACTTC | CASSLDRPGLEETQYF
TRBJ2-2 | TRBV7-2 | few | NA | TGTGCCAGCAGCTCCGGGTCCTGGAACACCGGGGAGCTGTTTTTT | CASSSGSWNTGELFF
TRBJ2-5 | TRBV7-8 | NA | TRBD1 | TGTGCCAGCATCCACCAGGGGGTAGGGGAGACCCAGTACTTC | CASIHQGVGETQYF
TRBJ2-7 | TRBV29-1 | many | TRBD2 | TGCAGCGTGGGACTAGCGAGCTCCTACGAGCAGTACTTC | CSVGLASSYEQYF
TRBJ2-2 | TRBV5-1 | NA | NA | TGCGCCAGCAGACCTACCAGACTAGTCTCCGGGGAGCTGTTTTTT | CASRPTRLVSGELFF
TRBJ1-5 | TRBV19 | NA | NA | TGTGCCAGTAGTACGTTTGCAGGGCCTTATAGCAATCAGCCCCAGCATTTT | CASSTFAGPYSNQPQHF
TRBJ1-6 | TRBV29-1 | many | TRBD1 | TGCAGCGTCGGGACAGGGGCAGGTTCACCCCTCCACTTT | CSVGTGAGSPLHF
TRBJ1-2 | TRBV10-3 | many | NA | TGTGCCATCACTCGGGACACAGACTATGGCTACACCTTC | CAITRDTDYGYTF
TRBJ2-6 | TRBV6-5 | few | NA | TGTGCCAGCTACAGCTTCCCCTCTGGGGCCAACGTCCTGACTTTC | CASYSFPSGANVLTF
TRBJ2-7 | TRBV6-5 | NA | TRBD2 | TGTGCCAGCAGTCCCATAGCGGGGATCTACGAGCAGTACTTC | CASSPIAGIYEQYF
TRBJ1-6 | TRBV7-9 | NA | NA | TGTGCCAGCAGGTCCGGCTATAATTCACCCCTCCACTTT | CASRSGYNSPLHF
TRBJ2-5 | TRBV2 | NA | NA | TGTGCCAGCAGTGAACTGGGCCAGTACTTC | CASSELGQYF
TRBJ1-1 | TRBV6-5 | few | NA | TGTGCCAGCACCCCGGTAGGGTACACTGAAGCTTTCTTT | CASTPVGYTEAFF
TRBJ2-7 | TRBV7-2 | few | TRBD2 | TGTGCCACTACGACTGGACTAGCGGGATACGAATCCTACGAGCAGTACTTC | CATTTGLAGYESYEQYF